The clone carrying this TCR beta chain occurred a few times. No antigen is known for it. Tagging with unique molecular identifiers was a feature of the TCR beta cDNA libraries. T cells numbering about 0.85 to 10 million yielded a few hundred thousand cDNA molecules. TCRdb redid the calling of the PCR reads with MiXCR, one entry per CDR3 protein. In the table there are roughly 800,000 distinct CDR3 sequences, about half of which are singletons. This specimen comes from a study of post-analysis software for immune sequencing data. Turning to the study itself: There were relapsing-remitting, secondary progressive and progressive-relapsing multiple sclerosis among the disease courses included. The study, taken as a whole, reports: With F measure, samples from one preparation batch clustered together strongly. In patients, TRBV5-6, TRBV5-1 and TRBV20-1 belonged to roughly five TRBV segments found more frequently than in controls. The normalized Chao1 diversity of multiple sclerosis patients was significantly lower than that of controls.

J was trimmed by 0 bases and V by 7 bases; bases with no gene match: 10. The germline gives CDR1 SGHTA, CDR2 FQGNSA. The CDR3 consists of 16 residues. This clonotype was obtained from a girl aged 5 to 17 with multiple sclerosis. The chain employs TRBV7-2 and TRBJ2-5, with TRBD1 identical over 8 bases. Sample: blood. The CDR3 protein is CASTALSDRDQETQYF. The CDR3 region has the DNA TGTGCCAGCACCGCCCTTTCGGACAGGGACCAAGAGACCCAGTACTTC.